The sequence of this TCR beta chain was determined in a study of CD8+ T cells in alopecia areata. Points from the study as a whole: Normal scalp showed lower clonality than lesional scalp, especially alopecia totalis/universalis. Sharing of TCRs across patients appeared less clear than in mice, possibly for HLA-related reasons.

This CDR3 comprises 16 residues. V lost 0 bases to trimming and J lost 6 bases, with 18 bases between them. Germline CDR1 GTSNPN, CDR2 SVGIG (reference sequence). In regard to this clone: Its matching antigen is unknown.

Extracted RNA was reverse transcribed into cDNA, the sequencing template. Clones were read by immunoSEQ multiplex PCR, and TCRdb kept only the in-frame ones, dropping some. The repertoire holds some 120,000 clones, with approximately 53% as singletons. This rearrangement joins TRBV30 to TRBJ1-5; a possible D gene is TRBD1 (6 bases). The receptor was derived from a human donor with alopecia areata. Sequences were derived from CD4+ T cells sorted from blood, sampled at week 0. In DNA, the CDR3 is TGTGCCTGGAGTGTAGCCGGGATGGGGGGCGGTCAGCCCCAGCATTTT. Protein product: CAWSVAGMGGGQPQHF. Drawing the rest from reference TRBV30 and TRBJ1-5, the complete variable domain is SQTIHQWPATLVQPVGSPLSLECTVEGTSNPNLYWYRQAAGRGLQLLFYSVGIGQISSEVPQNLSASRPQDRQFILSSKKLLLSDSGFYLCAWSVAGMGGGQPQHFGDGTRLSIL.